A single sample is the source of the 28 T cell receptor beta chains below, sequenced in a study of cytomegalovirus exposure and HLA in healthy donors. In the PCR, 60 Vbeta and 13 Jbeta primers were used. Only in-frame clones appear in the TCRdb table, and some are missing; sequencing was by immunoSEQ multiplex PCR. Here the sample spans 80,000 to 95,000 clones, less than 65% being singletons. Source material: PBMCs. The receptors shown here come from a woman aged 25 to 39 in good health and CMV-seronegative.

The rearrangement uses TRBV5-4 and TRBJ2-3; D is possibly TRBD1 (5 bases). There are 14 residues in the CDR3. Germline V gene lookup returns CDR1 SGHNT and CDR2 YYREEE (reference sequence). Trimming took 1 base from V and 5 from J, leaving 11 bases between them. In nucleotides, the CDR3 is TGTGCCAGCAGCTTGTTCAGGGATGGAGATACGCAGTATTTT. Encoded protein: CASSLFRDGDTQYF.

The chain uses TRBV6-5 and TRBJ2-5; D might be TRBD1 (6 bases). With the DNA end fitting TRBJ2-7 better, the J assignment may be wrong. Germline loops: CDR1 MNHEY, CDR2 SVGAGI. The CDR3 loop spans 14 amino acids. CDR3 residues: CASRPMGASHEQYF. For the CDR3, the DNA is TGTGCCAGCAGACCTATGGGGGCTTCCCACGAGCAGTACTTC.

This chain joins TRBV5-4 and TRBJ1-3; the match to TRBD1 covers 7 bases. V shed 0 bases, J shed 4 bases, and the junction held 1 base outside the gene matches. The CDR3 consists of 14 residues. Germline values: CDR1 SGHNT, CDR2 YYREEE (reference sequence). This CDR3 is CASSLGDRGNTIYF. The CDR3 DNA follows: TGTGCCAGCAGCTTGGGGGACAGAGGAAACACCATATATTTT.

This chain links TRBV10-3 with TRBJ2-1, with D hard to call. The V and J ends lost 6 bases and 5 bases respectively, with 5 bases between them. The CDR3 spans 11 residues. Per the germline V gene, CDR1 is ENHRY and CDR2 is SYGVKD. The CDR3 protein is CAIRSNNEQFF. CDR3 sequence (DNA): TGTGCCATCAGATCAAACAATGAGCAGTTCTTC.

Points on this clone: In the same sample, other DNA sequences code for this CDR3. The gene calls are TRBV4-3 and TRBJ2-7; 7 bases align to TRBD2. The germline CDR1 and CDR2 sequences are LGHNA and YSLEER. The CDR3 length is 15 residues. Trimming took 0 bases from V and 3 from J; bases not matched to a gene: 5. Written as DNA, the CDR3 is TGCGCCAGCAGCCAAGAGTCTAGCGGACTCTACGAGCAGTACTTC. As protein: CASSQESSGLYEQYF.

The chain joins TRBV25-1 to TRBJ1-3; perhaps TRBD1 as D (6 bases). The CDR3 has 15 residues. Looked up from germline, CDR1 is MGHDK and CDR2 is SYGVNS. Trimming shortened V by 4 bases and J by 3 bases, and 13 bases separated the two germline ends. The CDR3 here is CASSVAQGLGNTIYF. The CDR3 DNA is TGTGCCAGCAGTGTAGCCCAGGGGCTTGGAAACACCATATATTTT.

The genes are TRBV7-2 and TRBJ2-1; D remains unclear. The CDR3 is made up of 15 amino acids. Germline V gene sequence: CDR1 SGHTA, CDR2 FQGNSA. Trimming took off 0 bases at V and 3 bases at J, with 9 bases between the two ends. DNA for the CDR3: TGTGCCAGCAGCTTAGCGATAGCCCGCTACAATGAGCAGTTCTTC. Translated, it gives CASSLAIARYNEQFF.

The V and J genes are TRBV29-1 and TRBJ1-2; D may be TRBD1 (6 bases). The V gene's germline CDR1 is SQVTM and CDR2 ANQGSEA. The CDR3 runs 15 residues. V was pared by 3 bases and J by 3 bases, with 17 bases between. The CDR3 DNA reads as TGCAGCGTTGAGGGGGCAACAGGGAAGCACTATGGCTACACCTTC. The encoded protein is CSVEGATGKHYGYTF.

V usage is TRBV7-9 and J usage is TRBJ1-1; D might be TRBD1 (5 bases). The CDR3 runs to 16 residues. In germline, CDR1 is SEHNR, CDR2 FQNEAQ (reference sequence). V was pared by 5 bases and J by 2 bases, with 18 bases between. The CDR3 is CASSPPGLLANTEAFF. CDR3 in DNA: TGTGCCAGCAGCCCGCCGGGACTGCTTGCTAACACTGAAGCTTTCTTT.

This clone was detected only a few times. V gene TRBV5-8 combines with J gene TRBJ1-5; D is possibly TRBD1 (6 bases). This CDR3 is 14 amino acids long. Germline loops: CDR1 SGHTS, CDR2 YDEGEE. V was shortened by 2 bases and J by 5 bases, with 11 bases between the two germline ends. CDR3 DNA: TGTGCCAGCAGCTTTCAACAGGGCCATCAGCCCCAGCATTTT. It translates to CASSFQQGHQPQHF.

The V and J genes are TRBV2 and TRBJ2-3; TRBD2 might be the D (5 bases). Germline V gives CDR1 SNHLY, CDR2 FYNNEI. The CDR3 is 15 amino acids. V was trimmed by 4 bases and J by 8 bases, leaving 19 bases between them. The CDR3, as DNA: TGTGCCAGCAGTGTGGGCGTAGGGAGATGGGGTACGCAGTATTTT. It encodes CASSVGVGRWGTQYF.

The sample holds a few counts of this clone. The chain employs TRBV27 and TRBJ2-7, with D possibly being TRBD1 (5 bases). The CDR3 has 15 residues. Trimming took 3 bases from V and 3 from J, leaving 15 bases between them. Germline lookup yields CDR1 MNHEY and CDR2 SMNVEV (reference sequence). CDR3 residues: CASSFGQGISYEQYF. For the CDR3, the DNA is TGTGCCAGCAGTTTTGGTCAGGGCATCAGCTACGAGCAGTACTTC.

This chain uses TRBV30 with TRBJ2-3; D may be TRBD2 (6 bases). Germline lookup yields CDR1 GTSNPN and CDR2 SVGIG (reference sequence). This CDR3 comprises 15 residues. V dropped 1 base and J dropped 5 bases, with 16 bases sitting between them. The CDR3 loop reads CAWSGSERAGDTQYF. The CDR3 nucleotides are TGTGCCTGGAGTGGTAGTGAGCGGGCGGGAGATACGCAGTATTTT.

This clone was picked up a small number of times. The rearrangement uses TRBV10-3 and TRBJ2-7; 11 nucleotides match TRBD2. CDR1 and CDR2 (germline): ENHRY, SYGVKD. V was pared by 6 bases and J by 5 bases, with 9 bases of the junction left unmatched. The CDR3 extends over 15 amino acids. CDR3 sequence reads: CAISSLAGGPDEQYF. DNA for the CDR3: TGTGCCATCAGCTCATTAGCGGGAGGGCCTGACGAGCAGTACTTC.

The chain has TRBV5-4 and TRBJ2-7; 7 bases match TRBD1. Looked up from germline, CDR1 is SGHNT and CDR2 is YYREEE (reference sequence). Trimming took 6 bases from V and 2 from J; bases not matched to a gene: 14. This CDR3 comprises 16 residues. The CDR3 DNA reads TGTGCCAGCACCAGAGGGGTTGGGACAGTTGCCTACGAGCAGTACTTC. It yields the protein CASTRGVGTVAYEQYF.

The CDR3 coding sequence is TGTGCCAGCAGCAGTTCTAGGAGGAGACTGAACACTGAAGCTTTCTTT. Translation: CASSSSRRRLNTEAFF. The chain uses TRBV13 and TRBJ1-1; D remains unclear. V lost 5 bases, J lost 0 bases, and 16 bases lay in between. This CDR3 contains 16 residues. Germline-derived CDR1 and CDR2 are PRHDT and FYEKMQ (reference sequence).

V is TRBV28 and J is TRBJ2-7, with 11 positions matching TRBD1. V lost 3 bases to trimming and J lost 3 bases; unmatched junction nucleotides: 4. CDR3 length: 15 residues. In germline, CDR1 is MDHEN, CDR2 SYDVKM. The CDR3 DNA is TGTGCCAGCAGTTTGGCCGGGACAGGGGGCTACGAGCAGTACTTC. This translates into CASSLAGTGGYEQYF.

V usage is TRBV4-1 and J usage is TRBJ2-7; 13 positions match TRBD2. The CDR3 contains 16 residues. In germline, CDR1 is MGHRA, CDR2 YSYEKL. V lost 4 bases, J lost 0 bases, and 3 bases stayed unmatched. CDR3 amino acids: CASSRGTSGISYEQYF. The CDR3 DNA is TGCGCCAGCAGCCGAGGGACTAGCGGGATCTCCTACGAGCAGTACTTC.

A few counts support this clone. The chain couples TRBV7-9 to TRBJ1-5; 7 bases align to TRBD1. The CDR3 consists of 16 residues. Looked up from germline, CDR1 is SEHNR and CDR2 is FQNEAQ (reference sequence). V was clipped by 4 bases and J by 5 bases; unmatched bases: 11. For the CDR3, the DNA is TGTGCCAGCAGCTACTCGACAGGGACTCACCATCAGCCCCAGCATTTT. Protein sequence: CASSYSTGTHHQPQHF.

The chain recombines TRBV6-5 with TRBJ2-4; the D gene is possibly TRBD1 (6 bases). This CDR3 has 16 amino acids. The germline V and J ends were trimmed by 0 bases and 1 base, with 10 bases remaining between them. Germline V gene sequence: CDR1 MNHEY, CDR2 SVGAGI. This CDR3 reads CASSYSGARAKNIQYF. CDR3 bases: TGTGCCAGCAGTTACTCGGGGGCGCGGGCCAAAAACATTCAGTACTTC.

The chain employs TRBV27 and TRBJ2-1; 9 nucleotides align to TRBD2. The CDR3 has 15 amino acids. CDR1 is MNHEY and CDR2 is SMNVEV in the germline V gene (reference sequence). Trimming removed 2 bases from V and 7 bases from J; junction bases left unmatched: 6. The CDR3 sequence: CASSLGGRARNEQFF. CDR3 nucleotides: TGTGCCAGCAGTTTAGGCGGGAGGGCACGGAATGAGCAGTTCTTC.

The rearrangement uses TRBV5-4 and TRBJ2-3, with 8 positions matching TRBD1. Germline CDR1 is SGHNT and CDR2 is YYREEE (reference sequence). The CDR3 loop spans 15 amino acids. Trimming took 3 bases from V and 2 from J; bases not matched to a gene: 5. In DNA form, the CDR3 reads TGTGCCAGCAGCTCGGGACAGGCGATCACAGATACGCAGTATTTT. This codes for CASSSGQAITDTQYF.

The gene calls are TRBV18 and TRBJ2-5; a weak D match, TRBD2 (7 bases). There are 16 residues in the CDR3. The germline V gene encodes CDR1 KGHSH and CDR2 LQKENI. Trimming removed 3 bases from V and 5 bases from J, with 19 bases in between. The CDR3 nucleotides read TGTGCCAGCTCACCCAACGTCCCGGGGGGCGTGGAGACCCAGTACTTC. Residues: CASSPNVPGGVETQYF.

This chain links TRBV6-4 with TRBJ2-2; 11 bases are shared with TRBD2. V was pared by 4 bases and J by 0 bases, with 4 bases of the junction left unmatched. This CDR3 contains 17 residues. Per the germline V gene, CDR1 is MRHNA and CDR2 is SNTAGT. The CDR3, as DNA: TGTGCCAGCAGTGTTTCTAGCGGGGGGACGAACACCGGGGAGCTGTTTTTT. It is translated as CASSVSSGGTNTGELFF.

The V call is TRBV10-2, the J call TRBJ1-4; 9 nucleotides line up with TRBD1. The CDR3 runs 15 residues. J gave up 7 bases and V 10 bases, and 13 bases lay outside the gene matches. Germline loops: CDR1 WSHSY, CDR2 SAAADI. The CDR3 nucleotides read TGCGCCAACGTCCCACAGGGGGCGCAGCTTGAAAAACTGTTTTTT. Translating it yields CANVPQGAQLEKLFF.

This rearrangement joins TRBV4-1 to TRBJ2-4; a possible D gene is TRBD1 (5 bases). Trimming took off 2 bases at V and 8 bases at J, with 16 bases between the two ends. Per the germline V gene, CDR1 is MGHRA and CDR2 is YSYEKL. CDR3 size: 15 residues. The CDR3 nucleotides read TGCGCCAGCAGCCAACGCCAGGGTCTCGGGTACATTCAGTACTTC. Translation gives CASSQRQGLGYIQYF.

There are a few counts of this clone. The chain carries TRBV5-1 and TRBJ1-2, with a tentative D call TRBD1 (6 bases). The CDR3 loop spans 12 amino acids. With 0 bases removed from V and 7 bases from J, the gap between germline ends came to 7 bases. CDR1 is SGHRS and CDR2 is YFSETQ in the germline V gene. This chain's CDR3 is CASSLEGVGYTF. In nucleotides, the CDR3 is TGCGCCAGCAGCTTGGAGGGGGTTGGCTACACCTTC.

Concerning this clone: The same CDR3 is also encoded by other DNA sequences in this sample. This chain links TRBV5-1 with TRBJ1-5; TRBD1 aligns across 8 bases. This CDR3 region has 14 residues. Looked up from germline, CDR1 is SGHRS and CDR2 is YFSETQ. Trimming removed 4 bases from V and 7 bases from J; junction bases left unmatched: 7. CDR3 loop: CASSLGQGGQPQHF. As DNA, the CDR3 is TGCGCCAGCAGCCTCGGACAGGGAGGGCAGCCCCAGCATTTT.